Listed below are T cell receptor beta chains from one sample, sequenced in a study of early T cells in non-severe SARS-CoV-2 infection. Each CDR3 protein gets one entry after TCRdb re-called the 5' RACE reads with MiXCR. The sample lists 75,000 or so distinct CDR3 sequences, approximately 10% occurring once. The sample consisted of whole blood. The receptors shown here come from an adult who was a healthcare worker with PCR-confirmed SARS-CoV-2 infection or an uninfected control (not recorded which). CDR3s include the opening cysteine and the closing phenylalanine or tryptophan. Each record gives: clone size, D gene, J gene, V gene, CDR3 DNA, CDR3 protein. D genes are given only for firm matches. The size of a clone is reported for some rows only, either as once, few or many, or as a class for expanded clones.

many | . | TRBJ2-5 | TRBV7-9 | TGTGCCAGCAGCCCTAAAAGACGGCTGCAAGAGACCCAGTACTTC | CASSPKRRLQETQYF
few | . | TRBJ1-3 | TRBV7-9 | TGTGCCAGCAGCCCGGGGGGGACCGCTGGAAACACCATATATTTT | CASSPGGTAGNTIYF
many | TRBD1 | TRBJ2-6 | TRBV15 | TGTGCCACCAGCAGAAATAGGGGACAGGGCGTATCTGGGGCCAACGTCCTGACTTTC | CATSRNRGQGVSGANVLTF
many | . | TRBJ1-2 | TRBV6-1 | TGTGCCAGCAGTGGTACCCAGCTCTATGGCTACACCTTC | CASSGTQLYGYTF
few | . | TRBJ1-2 | TRBV2 | TGTGCCAGCACTATCGACAGACCTAACTATGGCTACACCTTC | CASTIDRPNYGYTF
many | TRBD1 | TRBJ1-5 | TRBV18 | TGTGCCAGCTCACCGGACAGGGGGATGAATCTCCCCCAGCATTTT | CASSPDRGMNLPQHF
few | TRBD1 | TRBJ2-1 | TRBV18 | TGTGCCAGCTCACCACCGGGACAGACAATCTACAATGAGCAGTTCTTC | CASSPPGQTIYNEQFF
once | . | TRBJ2-7 | TRBV13 | TGTGCCAGCAGCTTAGAGCGGGCGGGGGAGCAGTACTTC | CASSLERAGEQYF
. | TRBD2 | TRBJ2-1 | TRBV7-3 | TGTGCCAGCAGCTTAAGGCTAGCGGGAGTCAATGAGCAGTTCTTC | CASSLRLAGVNEQFF
few | TRBD1 | TRBJ1-2 | TRBV7-6 | TGTGCCAGCAGCTTAGCGTCAGGGGGACGTGGAGGCTACACCTTC | CASSLASGGRGGYTF
. | . | TRBJ2-1 | TRBV18 | TGTGCCAGCTCACCACAGGGTATGCAGTTCTTC | CASSPQGMQFF
. | . | TRBJ2-3 | TRBV12-3/TRBV12-4 | TGTGCCAGCAGCAATAGCGTGGGTGGTCGGCAGTATTTT | CASSNSVGGRQYF
. | . | TRBJ1-1 | TRBV3-1 | TGTGCCAGCAGCCATATGGGTTGGCACACTGAAGCTTTCTTT | CASSHMGWHTEAFF
many | . | TRBJ1-1 | TRBV11-2 | TGTGCCAGCAGCCTCAGGGATGCGGGAACTGAAGCTTTCTTT | CASSLRDAGTEAFF
. | TRBD2 | TRBJ2-5 | TRBV29-1 | TGCAGCGTTGAGCGGGGGGAGACCCAGTACTTC | CSVERGETQYF
. | . | TRBJ2-5 | TRBV30 | TGTGCCTGGAGTGCACAGGTCCAAGAGACCCAGTACTTC | CAWSAQVQETQYF
few | TRBD1 | TRBJ2-5 | TRBV5-1 | TGCGCCAGCAGCTTGGACAGGGGGAGAGAAGAGACCCAGTACTTC | CASSLDRGREETQYF
few | TRBD2 | TRBJ2-2 | TRBV7-6 | TGTGCCAGCAGCTTAGTAGATACTAGCGGGTGGAACACCGGGGAGCTGTTTTTT | CASSLVDTSGWNTGELFF
many | TRBD2 | TRBJ2-2 | TRBV7-2 | TGTGCCAGCAGCCGGGGACTAGCGGGGAGCACCGGGGAGCTGTTTTTT | CASSRGLAGSTGELFF
few | TRBD2 | TRBJ2-7 | TRBV7-2 | TGTGCCAGCAGCTCTAGCGGGAGATACGAGCAGTACTTC | CASSSSGRYEQYF
. | TRBD1 | TRBJ2-1 | TRBV29-1 | TGCAGCGCAGAAGGGGACAGGGGCTACAATGAGCAGTTCTTC | CSAEGDRGYNEQFF
. | TRBD2 | TRBJ2-2 | TRBV11-2 | TGTGCCAGCAGCTTAGAGGCCCGGGCGGGGGGGCCGGACACCGGGGAGCTGTTTTTT | CASSLEARAGGPDTGELFF
few | . | TRBJ2-2 | TRBV15 | TGTGCCACCAGCACGACGAACACCGGGGAGCTGTTTTTT | CATSTTNTGELFF
many | TRBD1 | TRBJ1-2 | TRBV5-5 | TGTGCCAGCAGCTTGGCCAGGGGGCGCGACTATGGCTACACCTTC | CASSLARGRDYGYTF
many | . | TRBJ1-4 | TRBV4-3 | TGCGCCAGCAGCCAAACCAGGGTAACTAATGAAAAACTGTTTTTT | CASSQTRVTNEKLFF
many | TRBD1 | TRBJ2-2 | TRBV7-9 | TGTGCCAGCCAAACCGGACGGGACAGGGCCTACACCGGGGAGCTGTTTTTT | CASQTGRDRAYTGELFF
few | TRBD2 | TRBJ2-3 | TRBV7-2 | TGTGCCAGCAGCCTATCAGCGGGAGGATACACAGATACGCAGTATTTT | CASSLSAGGYTDTQYF
. | . | TRBJ2-2 | TRBV7-6 | TGTGCCAGCAGCAGACCGGTCGGTGGCGGGGAGCTGTTTTTT | CASSRPVGGGELFF
few | TRBD2 | TRBJ2-1 | TRBV3-1 | TGTGCCAGCAGCCCGCTAGCGGGGGGGCCGTATGAGCAGTTCTTC | CASSPLAGGPYEQFF
. | TRBD2 | TRBJ2-3 | TRBV12-3/TRBV12-4 | TGTGCCAGCAGTTTAGCGGGAGGGGCAGATACGCAGTATTTT | CASSLAGGADTQYF
. | TRBD2 | TRBJ2-5 | TRBV5-1 | TGCGCCAGCAGCTCCGCTAGCGGGGAGACCCAGTACTTC | CASSSASGETQYF
many | . | TRBJ1-1 | TRBV2 | TGTGCCAGCACGAGGAACACTGAAGCTTTCTTT | CASTRNTEAFF
many | TRBD1 | TRBJ1-6 | TRBV11-2 | TGTGCCAGCAGACTAACAGGGGCCAATCAGGCACCCCTCCACTTT | CASRLTGANQAPLHF
many | TRBD2 | TRBJ2-5 | TRBV6-2/TRBV6-3 | TGTGCCAGCAGTTACCGGGGGGTAAGAGAGACCCAGTACTTC | CASSYRGVRETQYF
. | TRBD2 | TRBJ2-3 | TRBV7-9 | TGTGCCAGCAGTTCAGGGACTAGCAGAAGGACAGATACGCAGTATTTT | CASSSGTSRRTDTQYF
many | . | TRBJ2-7 | TRBV18 | TGTGCCAGCTCACCCCCGGACCGACGCTACGAGCAGTACTTC | CASSPPDRRYEQYF
. | . | TRBJ2-3 | TRBV5-1 | TGCGCCAGCAGCTTGGTGGGACCTCGATCTAGCACAGATACGCAGTATTTT | CASSLVGPRSSTDTQYF
few | . | TRBJ2-7 | TRBV9 | TGTGCCAGCAGCCCCGAGGTCATTGGCGAGCAGTACTTC | CASSPEVIGEQYF
many | TRBD1 | TRBJ1-6 | TRBV20-1 | TGCAGTGCTAGGAAAGGGACAGGGGTAAATAATTCACCCCTCCACTTT | CSARKGTGVNNSPLHF
many | . | TRBJ2-3 | TRBV7-2 | TGTGCCAGCAGCAAGGTGGGGGGCACAGATACGCAGTATTTT | CASSKVGGTDTQYF
many | TRBD1 | TRBJ1-1 | TRBV6-1 | TGTGCCAGCAAAATGGACAGGCCCACTGAAGCTTTCTTT | CASKMDRPTEAFF